These 8 T cell receptor beta chains share one sample of origin, sequenced in a study of CD8 T cells in Susac syndrome. With random hexamers, reverse transcription was performed on about 0.5 to 1 ug of RNA. TCRdb ran MiXCR on the immunoSEQ multiplex PCR reads and lists one entry per CDR3 protein. The sample shows around 140,000 distinct CDR3 sequences, 94% of them seen only once. The specimen was CD4+ T cells from PBMCs. The receptors shown here come from a human donor in good health.

The chain combines TRBV20-1 with TRBJ1-2; D is possibly TRBD1 (5 bases). Germline V CDR1 and CDR2: DFQATT, SNEGSKA (reference sequence). V was trimmed by 8 bases and J by 5 bases, leaving 21 bases between them. This CDR3 contains 14 residues. CDR3 residues: CSPMSSIGDYGYTF. As DNA, the CDR3 is TGCAGTCCCATGTCAAGTATAGGGGATTATGGCTACACCTTC.

The gene calls are TRBV13 and TRBJ1-1; no clear D gene. The CDR3 runs 15 residues. The germline V and J ends were trimmed by 4 bases and 3 bases, with 15 bases remaining between them. Germline CDR1 and CDR2: PRHDT and FYEKMQ (reference sequence). The CDR3 region has the DNA TGTGCCAGCAGCTCGAAGACTAAGTTTGACACTGAAGCTTTCTTT. Translating gives CASSSKTKFDTEAFF.

This sequence joins TRBV6-5 and TRBJ1-1; 7 bases are shared with TRBD1. Germline V gene sequence: CDR1 MNHEY, CDR2 SVGAGI. Trimming cost V 2 bases and J 12 bases; bases outside gene matches: 12. This CDR3 is built from 14 residues. The CDR3 reads CASSYRGRWTKPFF. The CDR3 DNA reads as TGTGCCAGCAGTTACAGGGGGCGGTGGACAAAACCTTTCTTT.

The V call is TRBV15, the J call TRBJ2-4; D is uncertain. CDR3 length equals 13 residues. Germline V gene sequence: CDR1 LNHNV, CDR2 YYDKDF (reference sequence). V was trimmed by 1 base and J by 8 bases, leaving 9 bases between them. CDR3 DNA: TGTGCCACCAGCAGAGGCGAGACGGACATTCAGTACTTC. As protein: CATSRGETDIQYF.

The chain links TRBV5-1 to TRBJ2-7; tentative D call: TRBD2 (5 bases). The CDR3 loop spans 14 amino acids. Between the trimmed V and J ends, which lost 4 bases and 2 bases, there was a span of 13 bases. Germline values: CDR1 SGHRS, CDR2 YFSETQ. The CDR3 loop is CASSPTGNAYEQYF. In nucleotides, the CDR3 is TGCGCCAGCAGCCCCACGGGGAATGCCTACGAGCAGTACTTC.

J is TRBJ2-7 and V is TRBV10-3; D not resolved. V dropped 6 bases and J dropped 0 bases, with 12 bases sitting between them. The CDR3 is made up of 14 amino acids. Germline loops: CDR1 ENHRY, CDR2 SYGVKD. The CDR3 region is CAISATRDSYEQYF. Written as DNA, the CDR3 is TGTGCCATCAGCGCGACCAGAGACTCCTACGAGCAGTACTTC.

This sequence joins TRBV24-1 and TRBJ2-1; 7 nucleotides align to TRBD2. The V gene end was trimmed by 6 bases and the J gene end by 15 bases; junction bases not matched to a gene: 16. This CDR3 is built from 14 residues. Germline V gene data show CDR1 as KGHDR and CDR2 as SFDVKD. As DNA, the CDR3 is TGTGCCACCAGTCCGGGAGGTCAGCCAGTGGGGCGGTTCTTC. Translated: CATSPGGQPVGRFF.

The V and J genes are TRBV20-1 and TRBJ2-7, with D tentatively TRBD1 (6 bases). The V gene lost 4 bases and the J gene lost 4 bases, with 17 bases spanning the gap. The CDR3 extends over 14 amino acids. The germline V gene has CDR1 DFQATT and CDR2 SNEGSKA (reference sequence). The CDR3 DNA reads as TGCAGTGCTATCACAGGGATGGCTCGGTACGAGCAGTACTTC. Its translation is CSAITGMARYEQYF.